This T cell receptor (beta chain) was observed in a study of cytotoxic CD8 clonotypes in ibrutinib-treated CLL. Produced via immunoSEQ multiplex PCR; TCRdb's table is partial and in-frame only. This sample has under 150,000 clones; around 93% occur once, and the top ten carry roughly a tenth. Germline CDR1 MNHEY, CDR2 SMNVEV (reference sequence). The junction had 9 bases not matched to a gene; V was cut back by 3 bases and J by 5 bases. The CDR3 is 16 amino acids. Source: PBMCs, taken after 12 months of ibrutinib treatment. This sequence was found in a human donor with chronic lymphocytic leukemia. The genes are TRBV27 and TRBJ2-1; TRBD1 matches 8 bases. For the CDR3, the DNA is TGTGCCAGCAGTTTTCGGGCAGGGGGCATCGACAATGAGCAGTTCTTC. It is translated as CASSFRAGGIDNEQFF.